What follows describes a single T cell receptor (beta chain). The antigen is unknown. The repertoire was sequenced with immunoSEQ multiplex PCR; TCRdb's copy has only in-frame clones and lacks some. The table includes roughly 350,000 clones, roughly 84% detected once. The treatment was: some 20 received Ad26.COV2.S at low or high dose, single or two shots; 5 received placebo; per-sample allocation not given. Sampling occurred on day 63 after the first vaccine or placebo injection. CDR1 is LGHDT, CDR2 YNNKEL, per germline (reference sequence). Trimming left V 4 bases short and J 4 bases short, with 14 bases between. The CDR3 has 15 residues. The data stem from a study of Ad26.COV2.S vaccination and SARS-CoV-2 variants. Broader study findings: Measurements of TCR breadth and depth may have given underestimates of the total T cell responses.

Sample: peripheral blood, taken in a trial of Ad26.COV2.S vaccine versus placebo. This rearrangement joins TRBV3-1 (or the pseudogene TRBV3-2) to TRBJ1-3; D might be TRBD1 (5 bases). The receptor comes from a person aged 18-65 years who received the Ad26.COV2.S COVID-19 vaccine or a placebo. The CDR3 sequence is CASSPPGTAGNTIYF. The CDR3 bases are TGTGCCAGCAGCCCCCCGGGGACGGCGGGAAACACCATATATTTT.